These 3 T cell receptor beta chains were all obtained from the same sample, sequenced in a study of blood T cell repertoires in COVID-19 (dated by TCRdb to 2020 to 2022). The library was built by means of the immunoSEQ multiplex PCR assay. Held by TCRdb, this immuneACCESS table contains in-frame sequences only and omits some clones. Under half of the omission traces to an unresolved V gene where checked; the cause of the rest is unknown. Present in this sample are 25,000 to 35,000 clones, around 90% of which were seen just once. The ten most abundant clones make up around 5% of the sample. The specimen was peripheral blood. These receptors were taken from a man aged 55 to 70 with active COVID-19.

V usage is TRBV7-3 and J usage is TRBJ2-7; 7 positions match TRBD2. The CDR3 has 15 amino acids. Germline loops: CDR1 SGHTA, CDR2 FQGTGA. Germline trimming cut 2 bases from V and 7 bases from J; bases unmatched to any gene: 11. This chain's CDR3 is CASSLGRAGEGEQYF. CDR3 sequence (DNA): TGTGCCAGCAGCTTAGGGAGGGCGGGGGAAGGGGAGCAGTACTTC.

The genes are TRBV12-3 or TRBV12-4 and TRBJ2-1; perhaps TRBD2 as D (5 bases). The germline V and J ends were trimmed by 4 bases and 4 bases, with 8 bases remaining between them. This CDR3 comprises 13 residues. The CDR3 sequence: CASSSSGYNEQFF. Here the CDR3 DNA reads TGTGCCAGCAGTTCCAGCGGTTACAATGAGCAGTTCTTC.

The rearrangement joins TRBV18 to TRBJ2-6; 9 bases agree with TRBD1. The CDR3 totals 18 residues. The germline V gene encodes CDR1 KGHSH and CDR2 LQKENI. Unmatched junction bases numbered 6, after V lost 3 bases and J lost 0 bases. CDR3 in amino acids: CASSPPGQGLSGANVLTF. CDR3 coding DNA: TGTGCCAGCTCACCCCCGGGACAGGGACTCTCTGGGGCCAACGTCCTGACTTTC. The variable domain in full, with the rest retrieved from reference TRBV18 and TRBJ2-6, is NAGVMQNPRHLVRRRGQEARLRCSPMKGHSHVYWYRQLPEEGLKFMVYLQKENIIDESGMPKERFSAEFPKEGPSILRIQQVVRGDSAAYFCASSPPGQGLSGANVLTFGAGSRLTVL.